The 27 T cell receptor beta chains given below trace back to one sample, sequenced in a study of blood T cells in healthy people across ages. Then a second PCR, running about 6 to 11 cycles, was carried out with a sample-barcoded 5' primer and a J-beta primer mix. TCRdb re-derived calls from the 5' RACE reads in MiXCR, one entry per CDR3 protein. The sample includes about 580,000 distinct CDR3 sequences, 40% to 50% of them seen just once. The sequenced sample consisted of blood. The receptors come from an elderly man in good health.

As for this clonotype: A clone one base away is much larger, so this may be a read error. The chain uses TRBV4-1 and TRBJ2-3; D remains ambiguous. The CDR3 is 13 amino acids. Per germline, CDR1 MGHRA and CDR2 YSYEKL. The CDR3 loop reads CASCQRATDTQYF. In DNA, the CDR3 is TGCGCCAGCTGCCAAAGGGCCACAGATACGCAGTATTTT.

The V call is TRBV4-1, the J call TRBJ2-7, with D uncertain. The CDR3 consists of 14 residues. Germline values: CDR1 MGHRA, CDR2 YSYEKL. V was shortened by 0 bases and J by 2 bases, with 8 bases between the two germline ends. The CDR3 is CASSQEDEAYEQYF. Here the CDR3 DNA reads TGCGCCAGCAGCCAAGAGGACGAAGCCTACGAGCAGTACTTC.

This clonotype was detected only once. CDR3: CASSFNSLYEQYF. The CDR3 DNA reads as TGTGCCAGCAGTTTCAACAGCCTGTACGAGCAGTACTTC. The genes are TRBV6-6 and TRBJ2-5; D is unresolved. The J call is uncertain, as TRBJ2-7 better fits the DNA end. There are 13 residues in the CDR3. Germline V lookup: CDR1 MNHNY, CDR2 SVGAGI (reference sequence).

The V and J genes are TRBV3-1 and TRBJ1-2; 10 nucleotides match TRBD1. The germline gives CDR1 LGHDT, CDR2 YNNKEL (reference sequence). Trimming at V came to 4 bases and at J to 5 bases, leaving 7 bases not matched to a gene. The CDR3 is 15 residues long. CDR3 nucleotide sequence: TGTGCCAGCAGCCCCGGACAGGGGGTGAGGTATGGCTACACCTTC. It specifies CASSPGQGVRYGYTF.

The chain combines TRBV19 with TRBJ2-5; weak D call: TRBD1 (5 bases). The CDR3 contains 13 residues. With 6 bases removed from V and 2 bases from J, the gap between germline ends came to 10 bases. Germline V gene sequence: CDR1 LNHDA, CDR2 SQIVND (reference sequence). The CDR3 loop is CASSRQRQETQYF. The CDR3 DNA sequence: TGTGCCAGTAGCCGACAGAGGCAAGAGACCCAGTACTTC.

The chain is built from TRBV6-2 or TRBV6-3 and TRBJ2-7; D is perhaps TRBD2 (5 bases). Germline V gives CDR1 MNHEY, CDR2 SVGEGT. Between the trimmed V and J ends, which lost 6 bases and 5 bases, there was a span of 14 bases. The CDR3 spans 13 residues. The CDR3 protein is CASSKLGYHEQYF. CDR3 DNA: TGTGCCAGCAGCAAACTAGGTTACCACGAGCAGTACTTC.

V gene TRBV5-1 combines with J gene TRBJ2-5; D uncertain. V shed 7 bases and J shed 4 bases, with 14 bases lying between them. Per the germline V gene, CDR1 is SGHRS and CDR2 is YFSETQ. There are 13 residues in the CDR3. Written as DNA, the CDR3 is TGCGCCAGCGGCCACGAATGGGGAGAGACCCAGTACTTC. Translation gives CASGHEWGETQYF. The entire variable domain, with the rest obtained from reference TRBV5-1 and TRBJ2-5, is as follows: KAGVTQTPRYLIKTRGQQVTLSCSPISGHRSVSWYQQTPGQGLQFLFEYFSETQRNKGNFPGRFSGRQFSNSRSEMNVSTLELGDSALYLCASGHEWGETQYFGPGTRLLVL.

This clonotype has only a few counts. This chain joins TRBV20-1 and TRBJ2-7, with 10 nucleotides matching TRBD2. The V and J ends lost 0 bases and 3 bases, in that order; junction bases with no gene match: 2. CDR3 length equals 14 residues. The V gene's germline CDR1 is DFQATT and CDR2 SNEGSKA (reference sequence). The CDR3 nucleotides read TGCAGTGCTAGAGATCTAGCGGGGGTCTACGAGCAGTACTTC. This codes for CSARDLAGVYEQYF.

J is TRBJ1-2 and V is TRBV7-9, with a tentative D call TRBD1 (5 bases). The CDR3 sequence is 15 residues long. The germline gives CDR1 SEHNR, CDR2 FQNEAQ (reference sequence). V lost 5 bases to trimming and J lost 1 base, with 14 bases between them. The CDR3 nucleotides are TGTGCCAGCAGCAGAGGGGTGGAGAATAACTATGGCTACACCTTC. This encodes CASSRGVENNYGYTF.

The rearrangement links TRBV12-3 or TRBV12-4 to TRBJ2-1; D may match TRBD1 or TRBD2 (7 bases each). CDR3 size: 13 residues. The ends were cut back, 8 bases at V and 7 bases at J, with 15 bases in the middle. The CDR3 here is CASRAGGENEQFF. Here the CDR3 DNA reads TGTGCCAGCCGAGCAGGGGGGGAGAATGAGCAGTTCTTC.

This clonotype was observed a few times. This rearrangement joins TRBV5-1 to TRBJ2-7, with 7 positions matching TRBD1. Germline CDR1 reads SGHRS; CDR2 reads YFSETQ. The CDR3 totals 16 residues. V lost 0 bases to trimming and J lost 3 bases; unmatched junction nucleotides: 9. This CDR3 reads CASSLGPGTDNYEQYF. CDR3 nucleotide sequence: TGCGCCAGCAGCTTGGGTCCCGGGACAGATAACTACGAGCAGTACTTC.

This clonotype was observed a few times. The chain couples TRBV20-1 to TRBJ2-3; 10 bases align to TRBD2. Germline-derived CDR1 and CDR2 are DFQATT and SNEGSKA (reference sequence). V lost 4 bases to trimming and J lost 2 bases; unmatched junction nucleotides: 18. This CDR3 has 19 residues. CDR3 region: CSATDPSSGRPLYTDTQYF. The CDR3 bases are TGCAGTGCTACAGACCCCTCTAGCGGGAGACCCCTATACACAGATACGCAGTATTTT.

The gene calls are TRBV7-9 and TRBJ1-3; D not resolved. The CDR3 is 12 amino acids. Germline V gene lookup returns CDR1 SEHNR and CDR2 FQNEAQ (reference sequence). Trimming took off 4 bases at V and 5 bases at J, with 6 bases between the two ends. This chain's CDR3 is CASSSTRNTIYF. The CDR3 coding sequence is TGTGCCAGCAGCTCGACCCGAAACACCATATATTTT. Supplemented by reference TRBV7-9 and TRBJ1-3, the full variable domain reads DTGVSQNPRHKITKRGQNVTFRCDPISEHNRLYWYRQTLGQGPEFLTYFQNEAQLEKSRLLSDRFSAERPKGSFSTLEIQRTEQGDSAMYLCASSSTRNTIYFGEGSWLTVV.

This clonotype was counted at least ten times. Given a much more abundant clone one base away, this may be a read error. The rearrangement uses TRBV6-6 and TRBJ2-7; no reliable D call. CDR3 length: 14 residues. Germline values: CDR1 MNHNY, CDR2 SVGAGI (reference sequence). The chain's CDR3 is CASSDSAAAYEQYF. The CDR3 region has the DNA TGTGCCAGCAGTGACTCGGCAGCAGCCTACGAGCAGTACTTC.

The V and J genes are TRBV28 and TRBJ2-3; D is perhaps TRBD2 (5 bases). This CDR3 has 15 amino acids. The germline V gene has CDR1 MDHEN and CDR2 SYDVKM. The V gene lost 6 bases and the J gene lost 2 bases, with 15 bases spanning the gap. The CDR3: CASSPQRIVTDTQYF. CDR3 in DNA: TGTGCCAGCAGCCCCCAGCGGATTGTCACAGATACGCAGTATTTT.

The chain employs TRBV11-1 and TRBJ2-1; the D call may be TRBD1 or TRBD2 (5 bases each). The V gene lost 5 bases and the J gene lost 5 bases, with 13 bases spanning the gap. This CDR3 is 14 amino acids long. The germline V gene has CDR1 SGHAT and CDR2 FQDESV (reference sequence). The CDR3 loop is CASSQPGRHNEQFF. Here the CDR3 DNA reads TGTGCCAGCAGCCAACCGGGACGGCACAATGAGCAGTTCTTC.

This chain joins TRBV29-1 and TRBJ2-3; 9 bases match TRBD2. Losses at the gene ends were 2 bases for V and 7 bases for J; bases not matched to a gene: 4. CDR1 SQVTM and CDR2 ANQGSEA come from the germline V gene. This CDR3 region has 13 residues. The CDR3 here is CSVERGGGNTQYF. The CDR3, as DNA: TGCAGCGTTGAACGCGGGGGGGGAAATACGCAGTATTTT.

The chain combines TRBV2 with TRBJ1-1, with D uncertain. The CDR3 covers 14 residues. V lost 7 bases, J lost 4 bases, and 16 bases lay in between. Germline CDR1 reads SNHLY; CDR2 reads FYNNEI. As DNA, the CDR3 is TGTGCCAGCACCCCGGACCTGGGGAGCACTGAAGCTTTCTTT. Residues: CASTPDLGSTEAFF.

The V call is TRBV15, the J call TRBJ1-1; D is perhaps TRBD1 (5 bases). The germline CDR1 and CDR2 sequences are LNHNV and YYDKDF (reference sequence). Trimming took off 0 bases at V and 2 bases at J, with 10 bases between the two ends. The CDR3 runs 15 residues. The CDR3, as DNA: TGTGCCACCAGCAGAGAGGGGGTTTTAAACACTGAAGCTTTCTTT. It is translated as CATSREGVLNTEAFF.

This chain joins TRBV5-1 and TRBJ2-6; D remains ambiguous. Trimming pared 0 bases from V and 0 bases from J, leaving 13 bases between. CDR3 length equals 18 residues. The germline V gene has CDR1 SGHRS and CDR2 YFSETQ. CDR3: CASSLEVPRFSGANVLTF. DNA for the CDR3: TGCGCCAGCAGCTTGGAAGTCCCCAGGTTCTCTGGGGCCAACGTCCTGACTTTC.

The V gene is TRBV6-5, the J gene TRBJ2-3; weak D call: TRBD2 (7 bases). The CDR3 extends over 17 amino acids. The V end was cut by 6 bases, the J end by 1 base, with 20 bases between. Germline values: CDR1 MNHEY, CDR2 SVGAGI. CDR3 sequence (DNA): TGTGCCAGCAGATACGGGGCGGGGGCAGGAGGCACAGATACGCAGTATTTT. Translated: CASRYGAGAGGTDTQYF.

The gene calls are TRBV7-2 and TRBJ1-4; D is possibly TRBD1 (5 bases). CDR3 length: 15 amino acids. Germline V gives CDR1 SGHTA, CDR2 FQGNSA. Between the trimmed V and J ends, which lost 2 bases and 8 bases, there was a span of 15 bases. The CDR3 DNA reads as TGTGCCAGCAGCTTAATCGGCCAGGGACCAGAAAAACTGTTTTTT. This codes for CASSLIGQGPEKLFF.

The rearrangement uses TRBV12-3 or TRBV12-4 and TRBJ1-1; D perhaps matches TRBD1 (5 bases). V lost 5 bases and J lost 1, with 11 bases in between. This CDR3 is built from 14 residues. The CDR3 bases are TGTGCCAGCAGTATCAGGAGGGGGAACACTGAAGCTTTCTTT. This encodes CASSIRRGNTEAFF.

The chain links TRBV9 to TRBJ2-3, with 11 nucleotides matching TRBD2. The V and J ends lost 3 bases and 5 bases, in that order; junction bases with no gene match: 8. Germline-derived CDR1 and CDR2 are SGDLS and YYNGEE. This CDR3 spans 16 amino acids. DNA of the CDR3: TGTGCCAGCAGCGCCCTAGCGGGGGGCGGGGGAGATACGCAGTATTTT. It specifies CASSALAGGGGDTQYF.

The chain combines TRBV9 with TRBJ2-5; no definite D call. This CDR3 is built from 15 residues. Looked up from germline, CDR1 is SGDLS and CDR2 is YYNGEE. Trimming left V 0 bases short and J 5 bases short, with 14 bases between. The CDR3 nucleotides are TGTGCCAGCAGCGTAGGTCCGACTGAAGCGGAGACCCAGTACTTC. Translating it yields CASSVGPTEAETQYF.

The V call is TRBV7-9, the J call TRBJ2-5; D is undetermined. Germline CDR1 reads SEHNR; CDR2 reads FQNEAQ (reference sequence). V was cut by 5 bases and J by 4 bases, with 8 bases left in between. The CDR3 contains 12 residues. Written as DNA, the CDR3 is TGTGCCAGCAGCGAAATGGTAGAGACCCAGTACTTC. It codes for CASSEMVETQYF.

The CDR3: CASSSASGRALNEQFF. The CDR3 bases are TGCGCCAGCAGCTCAGCTAGCGGGAGGGCTCTAAATGAGCAGTTCTTC. The chain couples TRBV5-1 to TRBJ2-1, with 12 nucleotides matching TRBD2. The CDR3 contains 16 residues. The V segment lost 3 bases and the J segment 7 bases; nucleotides outside the gene matches: 8. Germline-derived CDR1 and CDR2 are SGHRS and YFSETQ.